A single sample gave rise to the 24 T cell receptor beta chains below, sequenced in a study of CD8 T cells in ankylosing spondylitis. TCRdb redid the calling of the 5' RACE reads with MiXCR, one entry per CDR3 protein. There are about 460,000 distinct CDR3 sequences in the sample; about 5.2% occur only once, and approximately 4% lies in the top ten. No antigen is known for these receptors. Regarding the study as a whole: A TCR beta motif of several highly homologous variants seemed to mark ankylosing spondylitis blood.

Sequencing was done on a sample of blood, either unsorted or a sorted T cell fraction (not recorded which). The receptors were gathered from a male donor with ankylosing spondylitis.

At least ten counts were recorded for this clonotype. The J gene is TRBJ2-7, the V gene TRBV27; 9 bases are shared with TRBD1. Germline V CDR1 and CDR2: MNHEY, SMNVEV (reference sequence). Unmatched junction bases numbered 5, after V lost 3 bases and J lost 5 bases. The CDR3 loop spans 14 amino acids. CDR3 residues: CASSFWDRVHEQYF. CDR3 coding DNA: TGTGCCAGCAGTTTTTGGGACAGGGTACACGAGCAGTACTTC.

This clonotype was recorded at least ten times. This rearrangement joins TRBV7-9 to TRBJ2-3; no reliable D call. Looked up from germline, CDR1 is SEHNR and CDR2 is FQNEAQ (reference sequence). The CDR3 extends over 13 amino acids. V was pared by 4 bases and J by 2 bases, with 7 bases between. CDR3 sequence reads: CASSWDPTDTQYF. DNA for the CDR3: TGTGCCAGCAGCTGGGATCCCACAGATACGCAGTATTTT. The whole variable domain, filled in from reference TRBV7-9 and TRBJ2-3, reads DTGVSQNPRHKITKRGQNVTFRCDPISEHNRLYWYRQTLGQGPEFLTYFQNEAQLEKSRLLSDRFSAERPKGSFSTLEIQRTEQGDSAMYLCASSWDPTDTQYFGPGTRLTVL.

The rearrangement links TRBV6-1 to TRBJ1-2; D possibly corresponds to TRBD1 (5 bases). Germline V lookup: CDR1 MNHNS, CDR2 SASEGT. The CDR3 has 13 amino acids. Trimming cost V 10 bases and J 3 bases, with 15 bases left between them. The CDR3 here is CATATTAHYGYTF. CDR3 DNA: TGTGCCACCGCTACGACAGCCCACTATGGCTACACCTTC.

There are many counts of this clonotype. The rearrangement links TRBV20-1 to TRBJ2-1; D unclear. This CDR3 has 12 residues. Between the trimmed V and J ends, which lost 3 bases and 2 bases, there was a span of 5 bases. The germline CDR1 and CDR2 sequences are DFQATT and SNEGSKA (reference sequence). CDR3 DNA sequence: TGCAGTGCTAGTCGAGCCTACAATGAGCAGTTCTTC. Amino acids: CSASRAYNEQFF.

This clonotype was observed many times. The chain has TRBV12-3 or TRBV12-4 and TRBJ1-5, with 9 bases that match TRBD1. CDR3 size: 15 residues. Unmatched junction bases numbered 4, after V lost 1 base and J lost 6 bases. The CDR3 sequence is CASSLGTGDGQPQHF. CDR3 bases: TGTGCCAGCAGTTTAGGGACAGGGGACGGTCAGCCCCAGCATTTT.

As to this clonotype: A much larger clone lies a single base off, so this may be a read error. The chain is built from TRBV28 and TRBJ1-2; TRBD1 matches at 8 bases. The CDR3 contains 14 residues. Germline V gene sequence: CDR1 MDHEN, CDR2 SYDVKM. The CDR3 reads CACSPLDRVGGYTF. The CDR3 DNA sequence: TGTGCCTGCAGTCCTCTGGACAGGGTGGGTGGCTACACCTTC.

A word on this clonotype: A much more abundant neighbour one base away suggests this may be a read error. This chain uses TRBV4-2 with TRBJ1-1; D unresolved. This CDR3 has 14 amino acids. Per the germline V gene, CDR1 is LGHNA and CDR2 is YNFKEQ. DNA of the CDR3: TGTGTCAGCAGCCAAGATGGTAGGAACACTGAAGCTTTCTTT. Translated: CVSSQDGRNTEAFF.

This clonotype was observed many times. The chain has TRBV20-1 and TRBJ2-7; D possibly corresponds to TRBD1 (6 bases). CDR3 length equals 13 residues. Per germline, CDR1 DFQATT and CDR2 SNEGSKA (reference sequence). The V end was cut by 1 base, the J end by 7 bases, with 14 bases between. CDR3 in DNA: TGCAGTGCTAGAGTACTGGGGGCGAAGGAGCAGTACTTC. As protein: CSARVLGAKEQYF.

The sample holds many counts of this clonotype. The chain joins TRBV14 to TRBJ1-3, with unresolved D. This CDR3 has 12 residues. Germline-derived CDR1 and CDR2 are SGHDN and FVKESK. Between the trimmed V and J ends, which lost 4 bases and 5 bases, there was a span of 6 bases. The CDR3 here is CASSLNRNTIYF. In DNA, the CDR3 is TGTGCCAGCAGCCTTAACCGAAACACCATATATTTT.

The sample holds many counts of this clonotype. Here the CDR3 reads CASSPEVGEQYF. Written as DNA, the CDR3 is TGTGCCAGCAGCCCCGAAGTCGGAGAGCAGTACTTC. The chain uses TRBV7-9 and TRBJ2-7; no clear D gene. V was shortened by 5 bases and J by 7 bases, with 12 bases between the two germline ends. The germline V gene encodes CDR1 SEHNR and CDR2 FQNEAQ (reference sequence). The CDR3 runs 12 residues.

This clonotype was seen at least ten times. The chain carries TRBV20-1 and TRBJ1-5; D might be TRBD1 (5 bases). This CDR3 contains 13 residues. The germline V gene has CDR1 DFQATT and CDR2 SNEGSKA (reference sequence). With 5 bases removed from V and 0 bases from J, the gap between germline ends came to 8 bases. CDR3 protein: CSAFRDSNQPQHF. CDR3 nucleotides: TGCAGTGCTTTCAGGGATAGCAATCAGCCCCAGCATTTT.

The V gene is TRBV20-1, the J gene TRBJ2-7; TRBD2 is a possible D gene (6 bases). CDR3 length equals 11 residues. Germline loops: CDR1 DFQATT, CDR2 SNEGSKA (reference sequence). This chain's CDR3 is CAVSGLYEQYF. In DNA, the CDR3 is TGCGCAGTAAGCGGGTTATACGAGCAGTACTTC.

This clonotype was seen repeatedly, ten times or more. V is TRBV9 and J is TRBJ1-2, with D tentatively TRBD1 (5 bases). V was shortened by 0 bases and J by 5 bases, with 11 bases between the two germline ends. There are 14 residues in the CDR3. Germline CDR1 SGDLS, CDR2 YYNGEE. The CDR3: CASSVGRQPYGYTF. CDR3 bases: TGTGCCAGCAGCGTAGGGAGACAGCCATATGGCTACACCTTC.

This clonotype has a count of ten or more. CDR3 residues: CASSLSPLSRSPLHF. CDR3 nucleotides: TGTGCCAGCAGTTTAAGCCCCCTTTCGCGATCACCCCTCCACTTT. This chain uses TRBV28 with TRBJ1-6; D remains ambiguous. The CDR3 has 15 amino acids. V lost 2 bases and J lost 10, with 15 bases in between. Looked up from germline, CDR1 is MDHEN and CDR2 is SYDVKM.

There are a few counts of this clonotype. This rearrangement joins TRBV7-8 to TRBJ1-2; D is ambiguous. The CDR3 consists of 18 residues. Trimming took 1 base from V and 6 from J, leaving 24 bases between them. CDR1 SGHVS and CDR2 FQNEAQ come from the germline V gene. The CDR3: CASSLVAFGLLAKDGYTF. The CDR3 nucleotides read TGTGCCAGCAGCTTAGTTGCTTTTGGGTTACTGGCGAAGGATGGCTACACCTTC.

The chain couples TRBV2 to TRBJ1-5, with 10 bases fitting TRBD1. V was pared by 11 bases and J by 9 bases, with 28 bases of the junction left unmatched. The germline V gene encodes CDR1 SNHLY and CDR2 FYNNEI. CDR3 length: 19 amino acids. The CDR3 nucleotides read TGTGCCCTCACTCCTTCGTGGGCCTACGGACAGGGGGAAGAAAGGCCCCAGCATTTT. Encoded protein: CALTPSWAYGQGEERPQHF. Looking up the rest from reference TRBV2 and TRBJ1-5 gives the full variable domain: EPEVTQTPSHQVTQMGQEVILRCVPISNHLYFYWYRQILGQKVEFLVSFYNNEISEKSEIFDDQFSVERPDGSNFTLKIRSTKLEDSAMYFCALTPSWAYGQGEERPQHFGDGTRLSIL.

This clonotype was detected many times. The genes are TRBV7-9 and TRBJ2-1; TRBD2 is a possible D gene (5 bases). CDR1 SEHNR and CDR2 FQNEAQ come from the germline V gene (reference sequence). The V and J ends lost 5 bases and 4 bases respectively, with 15 bases between them. CDR3 length: 15 residues. The CDR3 here is CASSPVGRFYNEQFF. Written as DNA, the CDR3 is TGTGCCAGCAGCCCCGTAGGGAGATTTTACAATGAGCAGTTCTTC.

This chain connects TRBV20-1 to TRBJ2-1, with TRBD2 identical over 8 bases. V dropped 1 base and J dropped 7; count of bases not matched to a gene: 12. Looked up from germline, CDR1 is DFQATT and CDR2 is SNEGSKA (reference sequence). CDR3 length: 16 amino acids. In nucleotides, the CDR3 is TGCAGTGCTAGAGTTCCGTACGGGAGGGCCGAGAATGAGCAGTTCTTC. Residues: CSARVPYGRAENEQFF.

This chain joins TRBV7-2 and TRBJ2-5; 8 bases line up with TRBD2. The CDR3 is 16 amino acids. The germline CDR1 and CDR2 sequences are SGHTA and FQGNSA. V lost 4 bases to trimming and J lost 5 bases; unmatched junction nucleotides: 12. The CDR3: CASSSRRGGGKETQYF. The CDR3 nucleotides read TGTGCCAGCAGCTCCCGTCGGGGGGGAGGGAAGGAGACCCAGTACTTC.

This clonotype was picked up many times. The chain recombines TRBV20-1 with TRBJ2-1; D could derive from TRBD1 or TRBD2 (5 bases each). Germline lookup yields CDR1 DFQATT and CDR2 SNEGSKA (reference sequence). CDR3 length: 15 amino acids. In DNA, the CDR3 is TGCAGCATGCAGGGAGCCGGGGCTCAGTACAATGAGCAGTTCTTC. Protein: CSMQGAGAQYNEQFF.

The genes are TRBV11-1 and TRBJ2-1, with D perhaps TRBD2 (6 bases). This CDR3 region has 19 residues. CDR1 is SGHAT and CDR2 is FQDESV in the germline V gene (reference sequence). Trimming left V 1 base short and J 0 bases short, with 19 bases between. The CDR3 reads CASSLVVSGGASSYNEQFF. CDR3 coding DNA: TGTGCCAGCAGCTTAGTGGTAAGCGGAGGGGCCAGCTCCTACAATGAGCAGTTCTTC.

This clonotype was observed many times. The chain links TRBV6-5 to TRBJ2-2; no clear D. The germline V and J ends were trimmed by 2 bases and 3 bases, with 19 bases remaining between them. The CDR3 is made up of 18 amino acids. Germline assignment: CDR1 MNHEY and CDR2 SVGAGI. This chain's CDR3 is CASSYQIFSWADTGELFF. The DNA of the CDR3 is TGTGCCAGCAGTTACCAGATTTTTTCCTGGGCGGACACCGGGGAGCTGTTTTTT.

In this sample, this clonotype turned up many times. V usage is TRBV20-1 and J usage is TRBJ2-7; 7 bases match TRBD1. CDR1 and CDR2 from the germline V gene are DFQATT and SNEGSKA (reference sequence). The CDR3 sequence is 13 residues long. V trimming: 4 bases; J trimming: 6 bases; junction bases outside the gene matches: 9. CDR3 DNA: TGCAGTGCTATAAGACAGGGTGGAAGCGAGCAGTACTTC. This codes for CSAIRQGGSEQYF.

This clonotype was recorded many times. The V gene is TRBV20-1, the J gene TRBJ2-7, with 8 bases matching TRBD2. Per germline, CDR1 DFQATT and CDR2 SNEGSKA (reference sequence). This CDR3 spans 13 amino acids. V dropped 3 bases and J dropped 4; count of bases not matched to a gene: 5. DNA of the CDR3: TGCAGTGCTAGCGGGGGGGCCAGGTACGAGCAGTACTTC. Amino acids: CSASGGARYEQYF.